What follows describes a single TCR beta chain. Antigen: not known. Libraries were prepared by immunoSEQ multiplex PCR; TCRdb keeps only in-frame clonotypes and omits some of them. The repertoire has more than 45,000 clones, roughly 94% of them found once; the top ten carry roughly 12%. This sample is part of a study of OX40 agonist ivuxolimab in advanced cancers. Study-wide context: Two patients with cutaneous melanoma and one with hepatocellular carcinoma, three in total, showed partial responses. Study-level findings and limits: CD4+ and CD8+ blood T cells expanded clonally by week 6 at 0.1 to 3.0 mg/kg. The authors did not determine the antigen specificity of the expanded peripheral T cells.

Patients had blood sampled at baseline and again on cycle 4 day 1 and cycle 7 day 1. The sample here was CD4+ or CD8+ T cells sorted from blood, taken in a trial of the OX40 agonist ivuxolimab. This clonotype originated in an adult with an advanced solid tumor such as melanoma, head and neck, liver or kidney cancer.

The CDR3: CASSPDTGGNQPQHF. As DNA, the CDR3 is TGTGCCAGCTCACCAGACACGGGAGGTAATCAGCCCCAGCATTTT. The rearrangement links TRBV18 to TRBJ1-5; the D is unclear. The CDR3 sequence is 15 residues long. The V end lost 2 bases, the J end lost 4 bases, and 12 bases lay between the germline ends. Germline-derived CDR1 and CDR2 are KGHSH and LQKENI.